Described below is a single T cell receptor (beta chain) sequence and its context. No cognate antigen has been identified for it. The sample holds no much larger clone one base away, and base qualities are not on file. Library construction relied on the immunoSEQ multiplex PCR assay. TCRdb mirrors the immuneACCESS table, restricted to in-frame sequences. Some clones are absent from its copies; in checked studies, under half trace to an unresolved V gene, and the reason for the others is unknown. The sample records approximately 190,000 clones, about nine tenths of which are singletons. Of the sample, about 2% is held by the ten largest clones. This entry is derived from a study of control samples from healthy donors and cancer patients (dated by TCRdb to the early 2020s). The CDR1 and CDR2 encoded by the germline V gene (reference sequence) are MNHNY and SVGAGI. V is clipped by 5 bases and J by 4 bases, and the sequence between their germline boundaries is 15 bases long. Measured from the cysteine to the phenylalanine, the CDR3 is 16 residues long. The only DNA kept is the CDR3, 48 bases in frame from the first base.

The sequenced sample consisted of blood. The V gene is TRBV6-6 and the J gene is TRBJ1-6; there is no confident call for the D gene. This clonotype was obtained from a man aged 25-45 years in good health. The nucleotide sequence is given as TGTGCCAGCAGTCACCGCCGCGGAGGGTATAATTCACCCCTCCACTTT. Its coded protein is CASSHRRGGYNSPLHF.